The 30 T cell receptor beta chains in this list originate from one sample, sequenced in a study of T cell responses to AZD1222 COVID-19 vaccine. TCRdb's copy holds only in-frame clones and misses some; the assay was immunoSEQ multiplex PCR. The data contain approximately 89,000 clones, about 90% of them seen just once; the ten biggest clones take up approximately 5.2%. The sequences come from peripheral blood, collected on day 0 of AZD1222 vaccination. These receptors were taken from an adult in good health.

The V call is TRBV28, the J call TRBJ2-5, with TRBD2 matching over 16 bases. This CDR3 spans 16 amino acids. Germline values: CDR1 MDHEN, CDR2 SYDVKM. V lost 4 bases, J lost 5 bases, and 4 bases stayed unmatched. CDR3: CASSSGLAGGVETQYF. The CDR3 bases are TGTGCCAGCAGTTCGGGACTAGCGGGAGGGGTTGAGACCCAGTACTTC.

This chain connects TRBV4-1 to TRBJ2-3; no definite D call. Germline V CDR1 and CDR2: MGHRA, YSYEKL. CDR3 length: 16 amino acids. Deletions cut 0 bases from V and 4 bases from J, with 14 bases between. CDR3 residues: CASSQDPPAVSDTQYF. The CDR3 DNA follows: TGCGCCAGCAGCCAAGATCCTCCTGCGGTGTCAGATACGCAGTATTTT.

In its sample, this clone was seen once. The V gene is TRBV6-6, the J gene TRBJ1-5, with 7 positions matching TRBD1. The V gene's germline CDR1 is MNHNY and CDR2 SVGAGI (reference sequence). J lost 6 bases, V lost 7 bases, and 9 bases had no gene match. The CDR3 extends over 14 amino acids. In DNA, the CDR3 is TGTGCCAGCACCAAAGGACCAGGGGGTCAGCCCCAGCATTTT. As protein: CASTKGPGGQPQHF.

The rearrangement uses TRBV3-1 (or the pseudogene TRBV3-2) and TRBJ2-1; 8 nucleotides match TRBD2. With V trimmed by 4 bases and J by 1 base, 6 bases remained unmatched. The CDR3 has 16 amino acids. In germline, CDR1 is LGHDT, CDR2 YNNKEL (reference sequence). Here the CDR3 DNA reads TGTGCCAGCAGCCCGGCCGGGACTAGTTCCTACAATGAGCAGTTCTTC. It codes for CASSPAGTSSYNEQFF.

The V call is TRBV5-1, the J call TRBJ2-7; 12 nucleotides match TRBD2. CDR1 and CDR2 from the germline V gene are SGHRS and YFSETQ. This CDR3 comprises 15 residues. V lost 4 bases, J lost 4 bases, and 6 bases stayed unmatched. The CDR3 reads CASSPRTSGNYEQYF. As DNA, the CDR3 is TGCGCCAGCAGCCCCCGGACTAGCGGGAATTACGAGCAGTACTTC.

The genes are TRBV6-4 and TRBJ1-5, with D tentatively TRBD1 (6 bases). The length of the CDR3 is 13 residues. Trimming shortened V by 3 bases and J by 6 bases, and 9 bases separated the two germline ends. CDR1 and CDR2 from the germline V gene are MRHNA and SNTAGT. The CDR3 loop reads CASSEQGSQPQHF. The CDR3 DNA reads TGTGCCAGCAGTGAGCAGGGGAGTCAGCCCCAGCATTTT.

The chain employs TRBV9 and TRBJ2-6; D uncertain. Germline CDR1 and CDR2: SGDLS and YYNGEE. This CDR3 has 15 residues. V lost 0 bases to trimming and J lost 0 bases, with 4 bases between them. The CDR3 is CASSVESSGANVLTF. CDR3 DNA sequence: TGTGCCAGCAGCGTAGAAAGCTCTGGGGCCAACGTCCTGACTTTC.

The CDR3 loop reads CTTGAEQYF. The CDR3 nucleotides read TGCACTACGGGGGCTGAGCAGTACTTC. This rearrangement joins TRBV20-1 to TRBJ2-7; D is perhaps TRBD1 or TRBD2 (6 bases each). Germline V CDR1 and CDR2: DFQATT, SNEGSKA (reference sequence). The CDR3 extends over 9 amino acids.

This clone was recorded a few times. The gene calls are TRBV6-5 and TRBJ2-4, with 7 bases that match TRBD1. Germline V gene lookup returns CDR1 MNHEY and CDR2 SVGAGI. There are 15 residues in the CDR3. The V and J ends lost 6 bases and 3 bases, in that order; junction bases with no gene match: 8. The CDR3 bases are TGTGCCAGCAGGCATACAGGGGTCGGCAAAAACATTCAGTACTTC. Its translation is CASRHTGVGKNIQYF.

Concerning this clone: An end of the junction does not agree with germline; a read error may underlie this. This chain joins TRBV3-1 (or the pseudogene TRBV3-2) and TRBJ2-5; perhaps TRBD2 as D (5 bases). CDR1 LGHDT and CDR2 YNNKEL come from the germline V gene (reference sequence). The CDR3 length is 12 residues. This CDR3 reads CASSQDLRRFHF. For the CDR3, the DNA is TGTGCCAGCAGCCAAGATTTGCGGAGGTTTCACTTC.

The rearrangement links TRBV5-1 to TRBJ2-1; D possibly corresponds to TRBD1 (6 bases). V was trimmed by 6 bases and J by 7 bases, leaving 17 bases between them. Germline lookup yields CDR1 SGHRS and CDR2 YFSETQ. The CDR3 runs to 14 residues. The CDR3 DNA reads as TGCGCCAGCAACCGGGACAACTTGGGGAATGAGCAGTTCTTC. Translating gives CASNRDNLGNEQFF.

A single count supports this clone. This chain connects TRBV2 to TRBJ1-2; D gene unclear. This CDR3 has 14 residues. Germline loops: CDR1 SNHLY, CDR2 FYNNEI. The germline V and J ends were trimmed by 4 bases and 1 base, with 10 bases remaining between them. CDR3 coding DNA: TGTGCCAGCAGTGGTGCCAGTAGTAACTATGGCTACACCTTC. This codes for CASSGASSNYGYTF. The complete variable domain, with remaining parts taken from reference TRBV2 and TRBJ1-2, reads EPEVTQTPSHQVTQMGQEVILRCVPISNHLYFYWYRQILGQKVEFLVSFYNNEISEKSEIFDDQFSVERPDGSNFTLKIRSTKLEDSAMYFCASSGASSNYGYTFGSGTRLTVV.

The CDR3 region has the DNA TGTGCCAGCAGACCGGGACTAGCGGGAGGGGTAGATGAGCAGTTCTTC. Translation: CASRPGLAGGVDEQFF. The chain is built from TRBV7-6 and TRBJ2-1; TRBD2 matches 16 bases. V shed 6 bases, J shed 8 bases, and the junction held 7 bases outside the gene matches. CDR1 is SGHVS, CDR2 FNYEAQ, per germline. This CDR3 has 16 amino acids.

J is TRBJ2-3 and V is TRBV2; D uncertain. The germline V gene has CDR1 SNHLY and CDR2 FYNNEI. V was pared by 7 bases and J by 1 base, with 6 bases between. The CDR3 length is 12 residues. CDR3 loop: CASTVGTDTQYF. The DNA for the CDR3 is TGTGCCAGCACAGTTGGCACAGATACGCAGTATTTT.

The chain combines TRBV5-4 with TRBJ2-1; D may correspond to TRBD1 or TRBD2 (6 bases each). The CDR3 sequence is 14 residues long. Germline V lookup: CDR1 SGHNT, CDR2 YYREEE (reference sequence). The germline V and J ends were trimmed by 3 bases and 9 bases, with 16 bases remaining between them. DNA of the CDR3: TGTGCCAGCAGCTGGGGGGCTAGCAGCGGTGAGCAGTTCTTC. It encodes CASSWGASSGEQFF.

This rearrangement joins TRBV28 to TRBJ1-1, with D perhaps TRBD1 (5 bases). This CDR3 is 13 amino acids long. The V gene's germline CDR1 is MDHEN and CDR2 SYDVKM. Trimming shortened V by 2 bases and J by 9 bases, and 13 bases separated the two germline ends. CDR3 nucleotide sequence: TGTGCCAGCAGTTTAAGGTGGCAGGGTAAAGCTTTCTTT. Translated: CASSLRWQGKAFF.

The rearrangement joins TRBV30 to TRBJ2-7; 12 bases agree with TRBD2. V dropped 5 bases and J dropped 6; count of bases not matched to a gene: 5. The CDR3 loop spans 13 amino acids. Germline V lookup: CDR1 GTSNPN, CDR2 SVGIG (reference sequence). The CDR3 sequence is CAWAGLAGSEQYF. DNA of the CDR3: TGTGCCTGGGCAGGACTAGCGGGAAGCGAGCAGTACTTC.

The rearrangement uses TRBV27 and TRBJ2-7; 8 bases map to TRBD2. Germline loops: CDR1 MNHEY, CDR2 SMNVEV (reference sequence). Trimming cost V 5 bases and J 2 bases; bases outside gene matches: 5. This CDR3 is 14 amino acids long. The CDR3 DNA follows: TGTGCCAGCAGTCCCTCAGCGGGAGCCTACGAGCAGTACTTC. This gives the protein CASSPSAGAYEQYF.

The chain joins TRBV28 to TRBJ1-1; D gene unclear. V was cut by 6 bases and J by 4 bases, with 9 bases left in between. Germline CDR1 reads MDHEN; CDR2 reads SYDVKM. This CDR3 is 12 amino acids long. CDR3 sequence (DNA): TGTGCCAGCAGCGGACTTTTCACTGAAGCTTTCTTT. It encodes CASSGLFTEAFF.

The chain carries TRBV18 and TRBJ2-1; D not resolved. This CDR3 is built from 13 residues. Germline CDR1 is KGHSH and CDR2 is LQKENI. The germline V and J ends were trimmed by 5 bases and 10 bases, with 15 bases remaining between them. The CDR3 is CASSLGPVDEQFF. CDR3 in DNA: TGTGCCAGCTCATTAGGCCCGGTCGACGAGCAGTTCTTC.

The V and J genes are TRBV9 and TRBJ2-6; D is possibly TRBD2 (6 bases). V dropped 0 bases and J dropped 4 bases, with 11 bases sitting between them. Germline V gene lookup returns CDR1 SGDLS and CDR2 YYNGEE. The CDR3 sequence is 16 residues long. The chain's CDR3 is CASSVAGGSGANVLTF. The CDR3 bases are TGTGCCAGCAGCGTAGCCGGAGGGTCAGGGGCCAACGTCCTGACTTTC.

This chain links TRBV28 with TRBJ2-1; D is undetermined. Per germline, CDR1 MDHEN and CDR2 SYDVKM. Deletions cut 6 bases from V and 5 bases from J, with 2 bases between. CDR3 size: 10 residues. The CDR3 sequence is CASSDNEQFF. In nucleotides, the CDR3 is TGTGCCAGCAGCGACAATGAGCAGTTCTTC.

V is TRBV10-3 and J is TRBJ1-2; D remains ambiguous. The CDR3 is 14 amino acids. Germline-derived CDR1 and CDR2 are ENHRY and SYGVKD. With 4 bases removed from V and 2 bases from J, the gap between germline ends came to 11 bases. CDR3 residues: CAISAAASNYGYTF. CDR3 coding DNA: TGTGCCATCAGTGCCGCCGCCTCGAACTATGGCTACACCTTC.

The rearrangement links TRBV5-1 to TRBJ2-2; no clear D gene. V dropped 1 base and J dropped 2 bases, with 12 bases sitting between them. The CDR3 sequence is 16 residues long. CDR1 and CDR2 (germline): SGHRS, YFSETQ. CDR3 DNA sequence: TGCGCCAGCAGCTTGACGGCGGTAGATAACACCGGGGAGCTGTTTTTT. This codes for CASSLTAVDNTGELFF. The full variable domain, with the rest looked up from reference TRBV5-1 and TRBJ2-2, is KAGVTQTPRYLIKTRGQQVTLSCSPISGHRSVSWYQQTPGQGLQFLFEYFSETQRNKGNFPGRFSGRQFSNSRSEMNVSTLELGDSALYLCASSLTAVDNTGELFFGEGSRLTVL.

The J gene is TRBJ1-4, the V gene TRBV10-3; tentative D call: TRBD1 (6 bases). The CDR3 loop spans 16 amino acids. Trimming pared 2 bases from V and 4 bases from J, leaving 14 bases between. Germline V gene sequence: CDR1 ENHRY, CDR2 SYGVKD. The CDR3 here is CAISETTGTYNEKLFF. The CDR3 DNA is TGTGCCATCAGTGAGACGACCGGGACATATAATGAAAAACTGTTTTTT.

The J gene is TRBJ1-1, the V gene TRBV6-6, with D hard to call. This CDR3 is built from 13 residues. Trimming removed 4 bases from V and 1 base from J, with 7 bases in between. The germline V gene has CDR1 MNHNY and CDR2 SVGAGI (reference sequence). The CDR3 reads CASSWEPNTEAFF. CDR3 sequence (DNA): TGTGCCAGCAGTTGGGAACCGAACACTGAAGCTTTCTTT.

V gene TRBV4-3 combines with J gene TRBJ2-1; 7 bases are a match to TRBD2. The CDR3 runs 16 residues. Germline assignment: CDR1 LGHNA and CDR2 YSLEER. The V gene end was trimmed by 0 bases and the J gene end by 6 bases; junction bases not matched to a gene: 8. DNA for the CDR3: TGCGCCAGCAGCCAAGATCGCGGGAGTCTAGGCAATGAGCAGTTCTTC. Translation gives CASSQDRGSLGNEQFF.

This clone showed up just once. The chain joins TRBV18 to TRBJ1-2, with D maybe TRBD1 (5 bases). With 3 bases removed from V and 0 bases from J, the gap between germline ends came to 23 bases. The germline V gene has CDR1 KGHSH and CDR2 LQKENI. The length of the CDR3 is 19 residues. In DNA, the CDR3 is TGTGCCAGCTCACCCGCCCCGGGGCCGCCTAAGGAATCTAACTATGGCTACACCTTC. It is translated as CASSPAPGPPKESNYGYTF.

CDR3 nucleotides: TGCAGCGTTGGTAACAGGGGGGTGTCCTACGAGCAGTACTTC. Translating gives CSVGNRGVSYEQYF. The chain recombines TRBV29-1 with TRBJ2-7, with 8 bases fitting TRBD1. CDR1 and CDR2 (germline): SQVTM, ANQGSEA. Unmatched junction bases numbered 6, after V lost 4 bases and J lost 1 base. The CDR3 has 14 residues.

The CDR3 sequence: CASSLRGQGHYEQYF. CDR3 in DNA: TGTGCCAGCAGCTTACGGGGACAGGGTCACTACGAGCAGTACTTC. The chain couples TRBV7-2 to TRBJ2-7, with 9 bases that match TRBD1. Germline CDR1 and CDR2: SGHTA and FQGNSA. CDR3 length: 15 amino acids. V lost 2 bases and J lost 3; bases outside the gene matches: 5.